This TCR beta chain was documented in a study of OX40 agonist ivuxolimab in advanced cancers. Measured with immunoSEQ multiplex PCR; TCRdb has only the in-frame clones, and not every one. This table has roughly 92,000 clones, 87% appearing once. Trimming removed 4 bases at V and 4 bases at J, with 6 bases between. Germline V gives CDR1 SGHRS, CDR2 YFSETQ. The CDR3 runs to 11 residues. Points on this clone: No antigen is known for it.

Overall study findings and caveats: Fewer expanded clones were found on average in CD4+ than in CD8+ T cells.

Sequences were derived from CD4+ or CD8+ T cells sorted from blood, sampled in a trial of the OX40 agonist ivuxolimab. The rearrangement links TRBV5-1 to TRBJ2-7; no clear D. This TCR was recovered from an adult with an advanced solid tumor such as melanoma, head and neck, liver or kidney cancer. CDR3 sequence reads: CASSGQYEQYF. The CDR3 DNA sequence: TGCGCCAGCAGCGGCCAATACGAGCAGTACTTC.